The source of this T cell receptor beta chain is a study of OX40 agonist ivuxolimab in advanced cancers. Germline V gene data show CDR1 as MNHEY and CDR2 as SVGAGI. There are 14 residues in the CDR3. V trimming: 2 bases; J trimming: 5 bases; junction bases outside the gene matches: 4. The table came from immunoSEQ multiplex PCR; TCRdb's copy has only in-frame clones and leaves some out. Found here are roughly 70,000 clones, 82% of them singletons; the top ten hold roughly 6.3%. The chain recombines TRBV6-5 with TRBJ1-1, with 8 nucleotides matching TRBD1. The clonotype was recovered from an adult with an advanced solid tumor such as melanoma, head and neck, liver or kidney cancer. Specimen: CD4+ or CD8+ T cells sorted from blood, collected in a trial of the OX40 agonist ivuxolimab. The CDR3 sequence is CASSYGTGGTEAFF. Written as DNA, the CDR3 is TGTGCCAGCAGTTACGGAACAGGGGGAACTGAAGCTTTCTTT.